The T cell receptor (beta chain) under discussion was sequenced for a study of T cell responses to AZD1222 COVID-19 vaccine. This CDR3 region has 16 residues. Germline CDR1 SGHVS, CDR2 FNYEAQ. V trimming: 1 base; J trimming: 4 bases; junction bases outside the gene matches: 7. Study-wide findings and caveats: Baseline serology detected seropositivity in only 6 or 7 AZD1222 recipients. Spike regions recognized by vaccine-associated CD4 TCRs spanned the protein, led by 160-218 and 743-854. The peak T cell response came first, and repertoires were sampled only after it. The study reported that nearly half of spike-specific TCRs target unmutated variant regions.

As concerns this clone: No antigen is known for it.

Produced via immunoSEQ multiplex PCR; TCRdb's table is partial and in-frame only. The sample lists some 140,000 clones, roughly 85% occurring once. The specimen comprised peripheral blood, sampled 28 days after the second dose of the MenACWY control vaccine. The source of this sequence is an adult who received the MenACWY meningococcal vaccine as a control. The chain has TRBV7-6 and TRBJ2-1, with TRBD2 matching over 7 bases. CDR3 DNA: TGTGCCAGCAGCTTAGATGTGGGGACTACGTACAATGAGCAGTTCTTC. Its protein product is CASSLDVGTTYNEQFF.